This T cell receptor (beta chain) was profiled in a study of blood T cell repertoires in COVID-19. Study background: COVID-19 samples collected from the United States, Italy and Spain covered acute and convalescent phases. Sources were T cells, B-cell-depleted T cells, or PBMCs; the material itself was cDNA or gDNA.

Under the authors' procedure: Counts of nucleated cells, estimated from reference gene primer amplification, were obtained. Assay used: immunoSEQ multiplex PCR; TCRdb lists only in-frame clones, some missing. The V and J calls and clone size are taken from that table; D and trimming were inferred from the DNA. The top ten hold around 3.5% of the sample, which has around 150,000 clones, under 85% seen once. CDR1 is SGHTA, CDR2 FQGTGA, per germline. V dropped 5 bases and J dropped 4; count of bases not matched to a gene: 11. The CDR3 length is 15 residues. The rearrangement uses TRBV7-3 and TRBJ2-7, with 7 nucleotides matching TRBD1. This sequence was found in a woman of 80 years or more with acute or convalescent COVID-19. Sequencing was done on a sample of peripheral blood. CDR3 sequence: CASSLNPGQAYEQYF. The CDR3 coding sequence is TGTGCCAGCAGCCTAAATCCCGGACAGGCTTACGAGCAGTACTTC.